This T cell receptor (beta chain) derives from a study of T cell responses to AZD1222 COVID-19 vaccine. V was pared by 3 bases and J by 4 bases, with 6 bases between. The germline V gene has CDR1 MNHNS and CDR2 SASEGT. The CDR3 has 12 amino acids. Generated by immunoSEQ multiplex PCR, the TCRdb table keeps only in-frame clones and is missing some. The sample contains 60,000 to 75,000 clones, around 80% of which appear only once. The starting material was peripheral blood, obtained 28 days after the second AZD1222 dose. This receptor was taken from an adult who received the AZD1222 COVID-19 vaccine. The rearrangement links TRBV6-1 to TRBJ1-1, with D possibly matching TRBD1 (6 bases). The CDR3 is CASSDRGTEAFF. The CDR3 nucleotides are TGTGCCAGCAGTGACAGGGGCACTGAAGCTTTCTTT.